This T cell receptor beta chain originates from a study of cytotoxic CD8 clonotypes in ibrutinib-treated CLL. Study at large: Across the patients, about a dozen were relapsed/refractory, 15 treatment-naive and around 18 IGHV unmutated. Response was recorded as partial in approximately 25 patients and complete in 2; at median approximately 63 months, approximately 15 remained remitted and approximately twelve had progressed. A median roughly 11 months of treatment, range 6 to 36, preceded the collection of response samples.

Worth noting for this clone: The antigen is unknown.

Findings and limits, study-wide: Treatment left the uncommon public clonotypes either contracted or stable in frequency.

The repertoire was sequenced with immunoSEQ multiplex PCR; TCRdb's copy has only in-frame clones and lacks some. The sample lists about 120,000 clones; approximately 58% were seen once. Germline V gene lookup returns CDR1 LNHDA and CDR2 SQIVND (reference sequence). V was clipped by 4 bases and J by 5 bases, with 17 bases between them. The CDR3 totals 15 residues. The sequences come from PBMCs, collected after 24 months of ibrutinib treatment. This sequence originates from a human donor with chronic lymphocytic leukemia. The chain has TRBV19 and TRBJ2-5; D assignment may be TRBD1 or TRBD2 (6 bases each). The CDR3 sequence is CASSSRSVGGETQYF. CDR3 coding DNA: TGTGCCAGTAGTAGCAGATCTGTGGGGGGCGAGACCCAGTACTTC.